This T cell receptor beta chain was found in a study of shared clonotypes between healthy human individuals. Measured with immunoSEQ multiplex PCR; TCRdb has only the in-frame clones, and not every one. In the table there are 800,000 or so clones, 90% to 98% of which are singletons. The CDR3 extends over 15 amino acids. Germline values: CDR1 SEHNR, CDR2 FQNEAQ (reference sequence). Trimming cost V 3 bases and J 4 bases, with 16 bases left between them. It was CD45RO-negative cells, positively selected for CCR7, that made up naive CD8 cells, with terminally differentiated effector memory CD45RA+ cells excluded.

Sequencing was carried out using naive CD8+ T cells sorted from blood. V gene TRBV7-9 combines with J gene TRBJ2-7, with D maybe TRBD1 (7 bases). This receptor was identified in a man aged 30-40 years in good health. CDR3 bases: TGTGCCAGCAGCTTCATCGCGGGACAGACTTACGAGCAGTACTTC. Translated: CASSFIAGQTYEQYF.